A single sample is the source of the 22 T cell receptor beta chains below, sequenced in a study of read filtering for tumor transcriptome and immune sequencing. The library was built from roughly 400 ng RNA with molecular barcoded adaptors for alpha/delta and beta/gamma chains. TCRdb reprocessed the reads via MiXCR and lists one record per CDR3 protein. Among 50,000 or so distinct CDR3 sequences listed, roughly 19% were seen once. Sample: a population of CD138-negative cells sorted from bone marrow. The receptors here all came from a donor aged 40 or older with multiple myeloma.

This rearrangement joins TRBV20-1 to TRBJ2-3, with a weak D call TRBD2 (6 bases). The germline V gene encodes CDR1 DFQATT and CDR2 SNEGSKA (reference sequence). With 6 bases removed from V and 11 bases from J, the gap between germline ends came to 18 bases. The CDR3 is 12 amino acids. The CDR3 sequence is CSAPGGFGLQYF. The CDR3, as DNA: TGCAGTGCCCCCGGGGGTTTCGGTTTGCAGTATTTT.

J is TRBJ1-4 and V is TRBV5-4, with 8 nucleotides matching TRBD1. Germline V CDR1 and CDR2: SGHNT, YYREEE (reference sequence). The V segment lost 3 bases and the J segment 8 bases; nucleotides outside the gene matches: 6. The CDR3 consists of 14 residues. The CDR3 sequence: CASSSGQVREKLFF. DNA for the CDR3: TGTGCCAGCAGCTCGGGACAGGTACGGGAAAAACTGTTTTTT.

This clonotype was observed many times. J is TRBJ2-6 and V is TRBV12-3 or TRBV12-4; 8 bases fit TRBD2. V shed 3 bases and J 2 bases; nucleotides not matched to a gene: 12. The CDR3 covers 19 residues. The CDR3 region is CASSLRTSTLGTGANVLTF. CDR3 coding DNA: TGTGCCAGCAGTTTGCGGACTAGCACACTCGGCACTGGGGCCAACGTCCTGACTTTC.

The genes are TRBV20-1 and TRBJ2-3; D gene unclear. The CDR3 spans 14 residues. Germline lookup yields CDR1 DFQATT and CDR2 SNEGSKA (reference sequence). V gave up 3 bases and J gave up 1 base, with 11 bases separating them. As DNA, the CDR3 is TGCAGTGCTAGTTCGAGTGACCGCACAGATACGCAGTATTTT. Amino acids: CSASSSDRTDTQYF.

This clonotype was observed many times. The DNA for the CDR3 is TGTGCCAGCAGACACGCCTTTGGAATTACCGGGGAGCTGTTTTTT. Residues: CASRHAFGITGELFF. V is TRBV7-6 and J is TRBJ2-2; D call uncertain. The CDR3 runs 15 residues. V lost 6 bases, J lost 5 bases, and 16 bases lay in between. Looked up from germline, CDR1 is SGHVS and CDR2 is FNYEAQ.

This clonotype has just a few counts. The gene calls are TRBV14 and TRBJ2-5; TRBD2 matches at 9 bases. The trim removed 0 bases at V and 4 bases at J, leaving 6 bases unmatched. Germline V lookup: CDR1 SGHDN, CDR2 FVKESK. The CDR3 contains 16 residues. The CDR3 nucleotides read TGTGCCAGCAGCCAAGATAGGAGTAGCGGGAGAGAGACCCAGTACTTC. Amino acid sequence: CASSQDRSSGRETQYF. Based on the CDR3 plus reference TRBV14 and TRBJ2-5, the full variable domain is EAGVTQFPSHSVIEKGQTVTLRCDPISGHDNLYWYRRVMGKEIKFLLHFVKESKQDESGMPNNRFLAERTGGTYSTLKVQPAELEDSGVYFCASSQDRSSGRETQYFGPGTRLLVL.

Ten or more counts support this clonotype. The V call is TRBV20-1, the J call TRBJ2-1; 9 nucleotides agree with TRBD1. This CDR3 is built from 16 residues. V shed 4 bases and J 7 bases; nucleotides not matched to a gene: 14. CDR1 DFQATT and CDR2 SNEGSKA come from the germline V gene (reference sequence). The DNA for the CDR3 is TGCAGTGCTACGGACCCCGGGACAGGGTTGGTAAATGAGCAGTTCTTC. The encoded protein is CSATDPGTGLVNEQFF.

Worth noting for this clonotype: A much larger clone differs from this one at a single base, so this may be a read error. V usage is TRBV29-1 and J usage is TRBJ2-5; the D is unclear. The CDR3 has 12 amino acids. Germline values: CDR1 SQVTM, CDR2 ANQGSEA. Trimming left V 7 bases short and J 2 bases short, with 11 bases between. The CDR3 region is CSAAWVQETQYF. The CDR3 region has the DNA TGCAGCGCTGCATGGGTACAAGAGACCCAGTACTTC.

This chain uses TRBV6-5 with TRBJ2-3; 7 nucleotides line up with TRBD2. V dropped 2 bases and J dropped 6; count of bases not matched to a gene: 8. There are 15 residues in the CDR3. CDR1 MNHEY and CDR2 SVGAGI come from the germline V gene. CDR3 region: CASSYNGGVGDTQYF. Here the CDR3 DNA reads TGTGCCAGCAGTTACAATGGGGGGGTCGGGGATACGCAGTATTTT.

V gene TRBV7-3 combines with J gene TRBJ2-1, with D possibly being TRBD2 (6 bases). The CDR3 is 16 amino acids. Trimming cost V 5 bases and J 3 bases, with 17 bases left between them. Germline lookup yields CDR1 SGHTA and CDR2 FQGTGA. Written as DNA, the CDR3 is TGTGCCAGCAGCCGGATTAGCGGCCACATCTACAATGAGCAGTTCTTC. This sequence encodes CASSRISGHIYNEQFF. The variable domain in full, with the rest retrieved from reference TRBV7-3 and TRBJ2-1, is GAGVSQTPSNKVTEKGKYVELRCDPISGHTALYWYRQSLGQGPEFLIYFQGTGAADDSGLPNDRFFAVRPEGSVSTLKIQRTERGDSAVYLCASSRISGHIYNEQFFGPGTRLTVL.

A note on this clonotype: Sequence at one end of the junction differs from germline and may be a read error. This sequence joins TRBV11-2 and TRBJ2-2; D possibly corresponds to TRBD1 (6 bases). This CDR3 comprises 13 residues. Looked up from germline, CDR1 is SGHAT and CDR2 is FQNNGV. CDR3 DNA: TGTGCCAGCAGCTCTACAGGGATCGGGGATCTGTTTTTT. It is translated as CASSSTGIGDLFF. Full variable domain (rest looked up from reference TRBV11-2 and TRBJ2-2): EAGVAQSPRYKIIEKRQSVAFWCNPISGHATLYWYQQILGQGPKLLIQFQNNGVVDDSQLPKDRFSAERLKGVDSTLKIQPAKLEDSAVYLCASSSTGIGDLFFGEGSRLTVL.

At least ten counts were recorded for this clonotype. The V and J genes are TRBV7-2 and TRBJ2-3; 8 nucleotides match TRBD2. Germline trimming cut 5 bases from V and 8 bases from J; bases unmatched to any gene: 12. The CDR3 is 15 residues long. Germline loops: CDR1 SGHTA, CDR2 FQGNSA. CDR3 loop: CASSLRLPSGGTQYF. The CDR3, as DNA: TGTGCCAGCAGCCTTCGGCTCCCCAGCGGGGGTACGCAGTATTTT.

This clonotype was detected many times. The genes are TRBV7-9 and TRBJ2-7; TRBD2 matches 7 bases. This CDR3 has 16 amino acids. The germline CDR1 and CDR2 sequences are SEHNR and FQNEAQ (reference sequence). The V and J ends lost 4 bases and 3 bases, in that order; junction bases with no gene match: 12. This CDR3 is CASSSDFTGGSYEQYF. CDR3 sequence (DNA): TGTGCCAGCAGCTCCGACTTCACGGGAGGTAGCTACGAGCAGTACTTC.

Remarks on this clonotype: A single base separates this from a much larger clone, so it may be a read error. This CDR3 is CSAERTSGRCEQYF. The CDR3, as DNA: TGCAGTGCAGAACGGACTAGCGGGAGGTGCGAGCAGTACTTC. V usage is TRBV20-1 and J usage is TRBJ2-7; 14 bases map to TRBD2. There are 14 residues in the CDR3. V dropped 6 bases and J dropped 6; count of bases not matched to a gene: 7. Germline V gene lookup returns CDR1 DFQATT and CDR2 SNEGSKA (reference sequence).

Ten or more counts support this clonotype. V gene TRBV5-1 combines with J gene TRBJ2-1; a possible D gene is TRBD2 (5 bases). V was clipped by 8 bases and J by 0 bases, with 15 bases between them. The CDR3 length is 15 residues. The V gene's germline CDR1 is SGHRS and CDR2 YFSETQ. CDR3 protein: CASSVTGTSYNEQFF. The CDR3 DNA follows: TGCGCCAGTTCAGTAACGGGAACCTCCTACAATGAGCAGTTCTTC.

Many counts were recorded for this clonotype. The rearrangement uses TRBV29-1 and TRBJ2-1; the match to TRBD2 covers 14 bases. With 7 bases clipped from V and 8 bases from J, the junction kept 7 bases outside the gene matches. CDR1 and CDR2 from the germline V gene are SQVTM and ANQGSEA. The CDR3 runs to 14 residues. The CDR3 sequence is CSAWTSGRTDEQFF. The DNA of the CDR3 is TGCAGCGCCTGGACTAGCGGGAGGACGGATGAGCAGTTCTTC.

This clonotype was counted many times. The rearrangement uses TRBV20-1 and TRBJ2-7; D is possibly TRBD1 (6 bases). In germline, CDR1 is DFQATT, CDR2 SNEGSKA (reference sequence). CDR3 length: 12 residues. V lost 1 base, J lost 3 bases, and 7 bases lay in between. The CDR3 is CSARGDNYEQYF. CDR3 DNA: TGCAGTGCTAGAGGGGACAACTACGAGCAGTACTTC.

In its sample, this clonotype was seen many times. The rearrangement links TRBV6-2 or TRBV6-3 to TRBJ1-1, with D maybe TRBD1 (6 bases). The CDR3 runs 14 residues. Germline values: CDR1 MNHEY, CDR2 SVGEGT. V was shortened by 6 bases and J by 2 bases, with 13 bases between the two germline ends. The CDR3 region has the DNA TGTGCCAGCAGAACGGACAGACTAAACACTGAAGCTTTCTTT. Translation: CASRTDRLNTEAFF.

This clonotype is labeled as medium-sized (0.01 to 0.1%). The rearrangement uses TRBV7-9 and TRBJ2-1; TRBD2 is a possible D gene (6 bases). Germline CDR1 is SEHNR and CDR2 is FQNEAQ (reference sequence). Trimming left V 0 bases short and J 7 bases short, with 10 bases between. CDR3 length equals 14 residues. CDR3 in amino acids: CASSLAGTLNEQFF. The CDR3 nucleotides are TGTGCCAGCAGCTTAGCCGGGACTTTAAATGAGCAGTTCTTC.

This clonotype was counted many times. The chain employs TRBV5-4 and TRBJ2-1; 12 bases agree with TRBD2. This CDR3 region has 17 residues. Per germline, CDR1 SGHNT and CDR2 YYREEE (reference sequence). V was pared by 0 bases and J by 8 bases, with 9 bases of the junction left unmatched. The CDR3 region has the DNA TGTGCCAGCAGCTTGGCGGCTAGCGGGAGGGCCGGCGATGAGCAGTTCTTC. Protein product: CASSLAASGRAGDEQFF. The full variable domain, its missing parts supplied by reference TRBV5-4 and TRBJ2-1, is ETGVTQSPTHLIKTRGQQVTLRCSSQSGHNTVSWYQQALGQGPQFIFQYYREEENGRGNFPPRFSGLQFPNYSSELNVNALELDDSALYLCASSLAASGRAGDEQFFGPGTRLTVL.

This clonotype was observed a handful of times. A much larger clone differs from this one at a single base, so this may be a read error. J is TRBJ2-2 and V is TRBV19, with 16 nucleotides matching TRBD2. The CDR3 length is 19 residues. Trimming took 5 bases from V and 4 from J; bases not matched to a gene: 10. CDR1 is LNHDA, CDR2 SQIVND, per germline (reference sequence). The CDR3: CASSGTSGRGRAGTGELFF. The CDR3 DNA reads TGTGCCAGTAGTGGGACTAGCGGGAGGGGACGAGCCGGCACCGGGGAGCTGTTTTTT.

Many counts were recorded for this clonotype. The CDR3 protein is CASSLGGQRSSYNEQFF. The CDR3 DNA reads TGTGCCAGCAGCTTAGGGGGACAGAGGAGCTCCTACAATGAGCAGTTCTTC. The rearrangement joins TRBV7-2 to TRBJ2-1, with 7 positions matching TRBD1. From germline, CDR1 is SGHTA and CDR2 FQGNSA. V gave up 1 base and J gave up 0 bases; unmatched junction bases: 6. The CDR3 is 17 residues long.